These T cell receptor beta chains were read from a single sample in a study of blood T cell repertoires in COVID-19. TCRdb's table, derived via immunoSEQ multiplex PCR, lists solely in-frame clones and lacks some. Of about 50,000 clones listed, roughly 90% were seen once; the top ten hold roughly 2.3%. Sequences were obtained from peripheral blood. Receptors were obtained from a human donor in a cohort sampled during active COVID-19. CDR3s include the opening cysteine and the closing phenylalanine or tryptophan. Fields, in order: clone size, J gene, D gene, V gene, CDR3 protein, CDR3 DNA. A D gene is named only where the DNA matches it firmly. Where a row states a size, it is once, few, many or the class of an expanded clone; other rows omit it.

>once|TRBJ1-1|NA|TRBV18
CASSLGHEAFF
TGTGCCAGCTCACTGGGACATGAAGCTTTCTTT
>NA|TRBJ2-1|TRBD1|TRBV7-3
CASSLEQGSNEQFF
TGTGCCAGCAGCTTGGAACAGGGGTCCAATGAGCAGTTCTTC
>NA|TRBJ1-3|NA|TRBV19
CASSTGHSGNTIYF
TGTGCCAGTAGTACTGGGCACTCTGGAAACACCATATATTTT
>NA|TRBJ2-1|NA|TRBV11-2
CASSPQLGRRDNEQFF
TGTGCCAGCAGCCCACAACTAGGTAGGAGGGACAATGAGCAGTTCTTC
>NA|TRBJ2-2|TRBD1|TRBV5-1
CASSSGTGWNTGELFF
TGCGCCAGCAGCTCCGGGACAGGGTGGAACACCGGGGAGCTGTTTTTT
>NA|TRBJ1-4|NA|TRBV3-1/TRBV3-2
CASSRRGAAEFWEKLFF
TGTGCCAGCAGCCGTCGTGGGGCCGCCGAGTTTTGGGAAAAACTGTTTTTT
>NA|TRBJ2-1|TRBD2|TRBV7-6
CASSLSPLAEYNEQFF
TGTGCCAGCAGCTTATCGCCCCTAGCGGAATACAATGAGCAGTTCTTC
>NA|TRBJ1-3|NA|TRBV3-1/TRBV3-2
CASSPGRGNTIYF
TGTGCCAGCAGCCCGGGAAGGGGAAACACCATATATTTT
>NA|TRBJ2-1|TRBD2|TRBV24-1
CATSAPGLAGGGPFYNEQFF
TGTGCCACCAGTGCCCCGGGACTAGCGGGAGGAGGCCCCTTCTACAATGAGCAGTTCTTC
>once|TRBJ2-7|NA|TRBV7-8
CASSYLRVSLDEQYF
TGTGCCAGCAGCTATCTCAGGGTGTCCTTAGACGAGCAGTACTTC
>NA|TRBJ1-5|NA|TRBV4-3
CASSQAQGHQPQHF
TGCGCCAGCAGCCAAGCCCAGGGTCATCAGCCCCAGCATTTT
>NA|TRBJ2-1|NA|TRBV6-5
CASSTTSNEQFF
TGTGCCAGCAGCACAACCTCGAATGAGCAGTTCTTC
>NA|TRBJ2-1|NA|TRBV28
CASSLGKEGEQFF
TGTGCCAGCAGTTTAGGTAAAGAGGGTGAGCAGTTCTTC
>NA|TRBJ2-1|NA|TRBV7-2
CASSPDRLSRNEQFF
TGTGCCAGCAGCCCCGACCGACTATCACGGAATGAGCAGTTCTTC
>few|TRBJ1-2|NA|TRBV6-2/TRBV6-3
CASSPRAGTGYTF
TGTGCCAGCAGCCCACGGGCGGGGACTGGCTACACCTTC
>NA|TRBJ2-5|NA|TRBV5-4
CASSPTRVETQYF
TGTGCCAGCAGCCCTACCCGAGTTGAGACCCAGTACTTC
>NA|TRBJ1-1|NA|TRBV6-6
CASKEGLGQEAFF
TGTGCCAGCAAAGAAGGACTGGGACAAGAAGCTTTCTTT
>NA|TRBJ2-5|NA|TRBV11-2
CASSRIQGKETQYF
TGTGCCAGCAGCCGAATCCAGGGGAAAGAGACCCAGTACTTC
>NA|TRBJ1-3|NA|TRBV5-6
CASSLISLSGNTIYF
TGTGCCAGCAGCTTGATAAGTCTATCTGGAAACACCATATATTTT
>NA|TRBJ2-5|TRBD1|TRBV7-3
CASSRHRRDRRVETQYF
TGTGCCAGCAGCCGACATAGGCGGGACAGGCGGGTAGAGACCCAGTACTTC
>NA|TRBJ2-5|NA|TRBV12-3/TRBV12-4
CASAQPEGETQYF
TGTGCCAGCGCCCAGCCAGAGGGAGAGACCCAGTACTTC
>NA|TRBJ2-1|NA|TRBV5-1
CASRPWDFPSNEQFF
TGCGCCAGCAGACCTTGGGACTTCCCCTCCAATGAGCAGTTCTTC